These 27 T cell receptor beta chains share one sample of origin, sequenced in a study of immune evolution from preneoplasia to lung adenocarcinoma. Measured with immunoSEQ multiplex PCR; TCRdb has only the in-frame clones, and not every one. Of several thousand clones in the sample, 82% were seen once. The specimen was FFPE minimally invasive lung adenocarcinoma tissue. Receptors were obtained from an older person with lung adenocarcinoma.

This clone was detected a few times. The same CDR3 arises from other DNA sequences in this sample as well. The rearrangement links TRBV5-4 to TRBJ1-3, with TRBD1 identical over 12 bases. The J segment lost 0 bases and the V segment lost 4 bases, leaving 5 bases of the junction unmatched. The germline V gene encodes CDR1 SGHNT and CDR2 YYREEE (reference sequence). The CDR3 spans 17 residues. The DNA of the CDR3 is TGTGCCAGCAGCAGGGGGACAGGGGGCCACTCTGGAAACACCATATATTTT. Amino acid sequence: CASSRGTGGHSGNTIYF.

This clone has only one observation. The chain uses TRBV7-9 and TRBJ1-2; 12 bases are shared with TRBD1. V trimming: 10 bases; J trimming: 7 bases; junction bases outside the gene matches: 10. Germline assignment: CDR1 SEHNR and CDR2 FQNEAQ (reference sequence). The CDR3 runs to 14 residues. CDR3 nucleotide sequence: TGTGCCACCACGCGGGACAGGGGGCAAAGTGGCTACACCTTC. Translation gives CATTRDRGQSGYTF.

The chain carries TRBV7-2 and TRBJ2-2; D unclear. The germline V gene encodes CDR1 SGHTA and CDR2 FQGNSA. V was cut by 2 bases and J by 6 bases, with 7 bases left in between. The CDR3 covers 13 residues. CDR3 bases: TGTGCCAGCAGCTTACCTCCTGCCGGGGAGCTGTTTTTT. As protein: CASSLPPAGELFF.

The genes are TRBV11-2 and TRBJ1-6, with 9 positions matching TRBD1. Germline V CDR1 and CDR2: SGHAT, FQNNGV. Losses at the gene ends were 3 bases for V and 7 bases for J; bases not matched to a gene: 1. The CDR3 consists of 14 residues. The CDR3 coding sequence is TGTGCCAGCAGCTTCGGGACAGGGAATTCACCCCTCCACTTT. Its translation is CASSFGTGNSPLHF.

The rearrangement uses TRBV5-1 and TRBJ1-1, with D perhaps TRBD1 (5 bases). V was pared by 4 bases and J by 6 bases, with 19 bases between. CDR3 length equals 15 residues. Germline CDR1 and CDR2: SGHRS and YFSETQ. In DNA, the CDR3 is TGCGCCAGCAGCCTAAACTCGGGTGGGGGATCTGAAGCTTTCTTT. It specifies CASSLNSGGGSEAFF.

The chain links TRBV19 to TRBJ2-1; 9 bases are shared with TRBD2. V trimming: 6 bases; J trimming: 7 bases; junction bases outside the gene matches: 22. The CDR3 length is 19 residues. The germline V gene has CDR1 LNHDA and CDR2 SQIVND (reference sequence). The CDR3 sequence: CASRSIRLAEVGGGNEQFF. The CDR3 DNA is TGTGCCAGTAGGTCTATCAGACTAGCGGAGGTGGGTGGAGGTAATGAGCAGTTCTTC.

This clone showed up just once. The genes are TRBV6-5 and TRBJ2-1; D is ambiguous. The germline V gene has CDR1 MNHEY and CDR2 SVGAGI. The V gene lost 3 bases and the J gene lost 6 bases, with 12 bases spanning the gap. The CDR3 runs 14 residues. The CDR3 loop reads CASSYGFPPNEQFF. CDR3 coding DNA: TGTGCCAGCAGTTATGGTTTCCCTCCCAATGAGCAGTTCTTC.

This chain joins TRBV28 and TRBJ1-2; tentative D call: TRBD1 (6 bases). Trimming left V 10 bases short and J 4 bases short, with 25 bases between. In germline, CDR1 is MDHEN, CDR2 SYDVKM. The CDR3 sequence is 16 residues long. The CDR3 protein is CANGRVIGGQIYGYTF. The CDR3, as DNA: TGTGCCAACGGGAGAGTTATCGGGGGGCAAATCTATGGCTACACCTTC.

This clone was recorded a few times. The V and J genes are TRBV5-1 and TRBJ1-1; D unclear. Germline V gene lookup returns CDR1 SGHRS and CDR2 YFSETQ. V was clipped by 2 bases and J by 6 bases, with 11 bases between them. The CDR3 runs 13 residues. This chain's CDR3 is CASSFNARAEAFF. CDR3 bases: TGCGCCAGCAGCTTCAACGCGAGGGCTGAAGCTTTCTTT. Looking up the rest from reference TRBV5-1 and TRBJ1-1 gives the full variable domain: KAGVTQTPRYLIKTRGQQVTLSCSPISGHRSVSWYQQTPGQGLQFLFEYFSETQRNKGNFPGRFSGRQFSNSRSEMNVSTLELGDSALYLCASSFNARAEAFFGQGTRLTVV.

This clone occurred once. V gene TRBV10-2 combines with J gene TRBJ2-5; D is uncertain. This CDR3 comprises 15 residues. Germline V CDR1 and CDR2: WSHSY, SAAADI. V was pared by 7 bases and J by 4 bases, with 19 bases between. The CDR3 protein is CASTPPRAVIETQYF. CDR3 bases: TGCGCCAGCACCCCCCCCCGTGCGGTGATAGAGACCCAGTACTTC.

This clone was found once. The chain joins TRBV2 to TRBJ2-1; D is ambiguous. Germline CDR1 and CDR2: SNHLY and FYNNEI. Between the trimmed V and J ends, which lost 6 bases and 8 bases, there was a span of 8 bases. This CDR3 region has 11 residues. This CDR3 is CASRKGHEQFF. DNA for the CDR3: TGTGCCAGCAGAAAGGGCCATGAGCAGTTCTTC.

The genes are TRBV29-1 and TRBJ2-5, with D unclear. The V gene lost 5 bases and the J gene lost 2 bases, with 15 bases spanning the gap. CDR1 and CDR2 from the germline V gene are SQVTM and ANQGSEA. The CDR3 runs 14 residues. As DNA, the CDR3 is TGCAGCGTTACCGAATACCGGCAACAAGAGACCCAGTACTTC. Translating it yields CSVTEYRQQETQYF.

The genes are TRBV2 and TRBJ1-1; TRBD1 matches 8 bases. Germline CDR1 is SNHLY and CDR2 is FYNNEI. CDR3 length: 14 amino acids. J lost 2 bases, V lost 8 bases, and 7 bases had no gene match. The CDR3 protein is CASWEDRANTEAFF. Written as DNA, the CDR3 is TGTGCCAGCTGGGAGGACAGGGCCAACACTGAAGCTTTCTTT.

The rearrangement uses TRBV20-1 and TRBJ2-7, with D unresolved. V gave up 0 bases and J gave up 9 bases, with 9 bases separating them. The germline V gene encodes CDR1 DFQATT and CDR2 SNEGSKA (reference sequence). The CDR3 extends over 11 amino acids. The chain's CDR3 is CSARDLDMQYF. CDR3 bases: TGCAGTGCTAGAGATCTCGATATGCAGTACTTC.

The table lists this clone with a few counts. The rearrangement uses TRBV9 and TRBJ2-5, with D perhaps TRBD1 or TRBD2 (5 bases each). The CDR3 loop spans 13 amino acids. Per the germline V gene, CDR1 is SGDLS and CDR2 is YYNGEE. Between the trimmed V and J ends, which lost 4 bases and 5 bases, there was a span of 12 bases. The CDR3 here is CASSSRGRETQYF. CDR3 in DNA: TGTGCCAGCAGCTCGAGGGGCAGGGAGACCCAGTACTTC.

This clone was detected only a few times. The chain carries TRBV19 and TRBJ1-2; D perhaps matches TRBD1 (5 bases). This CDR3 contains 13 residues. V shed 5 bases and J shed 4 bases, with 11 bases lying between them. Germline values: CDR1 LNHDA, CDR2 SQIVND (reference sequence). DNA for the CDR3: TGTGCCAGTAGTCCGGGGCAGCCCTATGGCTACACCTTC. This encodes CASSPGQPYGYTF.

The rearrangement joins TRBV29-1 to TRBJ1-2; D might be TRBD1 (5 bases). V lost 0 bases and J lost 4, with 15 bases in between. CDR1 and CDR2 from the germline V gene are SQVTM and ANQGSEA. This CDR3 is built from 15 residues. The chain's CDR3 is CSVEENGRGGYGYTF. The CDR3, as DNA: TGCAGCGTTGAAGAAAATGGCCGGGGGGGCTATGGCTACACCTTC.

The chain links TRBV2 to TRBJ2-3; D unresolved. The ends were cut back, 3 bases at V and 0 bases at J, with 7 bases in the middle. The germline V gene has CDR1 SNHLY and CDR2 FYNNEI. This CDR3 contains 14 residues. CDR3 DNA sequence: TGTGCCAGCAGTGATAAACAGAGCACAGATACGCAGTATTTT. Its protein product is CASSDKQSTDTQYF.

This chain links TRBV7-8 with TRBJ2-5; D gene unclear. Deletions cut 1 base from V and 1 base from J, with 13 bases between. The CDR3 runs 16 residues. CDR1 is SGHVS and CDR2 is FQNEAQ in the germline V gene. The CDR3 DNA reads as TGTGCCAGCAGCTTAGTTTTCACACAGCTCCAAGAGACCCAGTACTTC. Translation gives CASSLVFTQLQETQYF.

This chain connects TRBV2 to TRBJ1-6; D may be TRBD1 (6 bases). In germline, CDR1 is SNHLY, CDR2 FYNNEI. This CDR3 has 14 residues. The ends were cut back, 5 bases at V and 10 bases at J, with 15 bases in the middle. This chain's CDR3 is CASSPGQNPSPLHF. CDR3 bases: TGTGCCAGCAGTCCTGGACAGAATCCATCACCCCTCCACTTT.

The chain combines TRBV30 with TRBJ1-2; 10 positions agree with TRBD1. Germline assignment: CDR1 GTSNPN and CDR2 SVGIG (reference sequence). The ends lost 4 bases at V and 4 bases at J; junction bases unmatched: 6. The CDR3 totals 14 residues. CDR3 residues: CAWNPGQGLYGYTF. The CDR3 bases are TGTGCCTGGAACCCGGGACAGGGGCTCTATGGCTACACCTTC.

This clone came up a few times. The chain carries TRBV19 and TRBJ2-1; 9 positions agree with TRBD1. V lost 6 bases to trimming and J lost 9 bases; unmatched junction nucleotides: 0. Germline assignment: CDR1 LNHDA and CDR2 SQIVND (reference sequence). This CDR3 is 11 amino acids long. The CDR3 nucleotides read TGTGCCAGTAGGGACAGGGGTGAGCAGTTCTTC. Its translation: CASRDRGEQFF.

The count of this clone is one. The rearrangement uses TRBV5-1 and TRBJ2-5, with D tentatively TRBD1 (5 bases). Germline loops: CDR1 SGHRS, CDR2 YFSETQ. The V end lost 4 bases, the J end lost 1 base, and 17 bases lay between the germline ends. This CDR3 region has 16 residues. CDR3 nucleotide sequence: TGCGCCAGCAGCATAACCTCTGAAGGGGCCCAAGAGACCCAGTACTTC. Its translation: CASSITSEGAQETQYF.

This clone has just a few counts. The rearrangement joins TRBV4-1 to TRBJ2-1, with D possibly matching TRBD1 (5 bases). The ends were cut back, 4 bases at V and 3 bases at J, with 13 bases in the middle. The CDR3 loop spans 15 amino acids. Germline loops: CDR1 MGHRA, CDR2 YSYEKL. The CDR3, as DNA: TGCGCCAGCAGCCGCGAGCCCAGGGACTACAATGAGCAGTTCTTC. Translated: CASSREPRDYNEQFF.

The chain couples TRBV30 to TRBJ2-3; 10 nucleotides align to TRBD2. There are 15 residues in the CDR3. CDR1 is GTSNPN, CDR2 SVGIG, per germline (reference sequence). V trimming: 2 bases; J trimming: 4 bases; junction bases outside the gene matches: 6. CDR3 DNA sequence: TGTGCCTGGAGTCGGAGCGGGGGGGCCCCAGATACGCAGTATTTT. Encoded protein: CAWSRSGGAPDTQYF.

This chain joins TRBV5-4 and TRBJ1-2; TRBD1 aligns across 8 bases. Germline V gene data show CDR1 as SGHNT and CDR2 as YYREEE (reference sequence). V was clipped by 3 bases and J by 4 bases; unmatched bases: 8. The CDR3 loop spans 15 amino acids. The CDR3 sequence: CASSSVGQGAYGYTF. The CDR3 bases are TGTGCCAGCAGCTCGGTGGGTCAGGGGGCCTATGGCTACACCTTC.

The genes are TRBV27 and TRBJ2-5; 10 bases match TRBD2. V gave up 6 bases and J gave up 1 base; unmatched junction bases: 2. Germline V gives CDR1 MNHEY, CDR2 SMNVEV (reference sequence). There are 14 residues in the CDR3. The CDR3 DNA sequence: TGTGCCAGCAGGGGACTAGCGCTCCAAGAGACCCAGTACTTC. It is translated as CASRGLALQETQYF.